Listed here are 27 T cell receptor beta chains from one sample, sequenced in a study of cytotoxic CD8 clonotypes in ibrutinib-treated CLL. TCRdb keeps only in-frame clones here, not all; method: immunoSEQ multiplex PCR. The table lists 150,000 to 200,000 clones, over 65% of them singletons. The sequences come from PBMCs, collected after 12 months of ibrutinib treatment. The receptors shown here come from a human donor with chronic lymphocytic leukemia.

This rearrangement joins TRBV19 to TRBJ2-2; 10 nucleotides line up with TRBD2. Germline CDR1 reads LNHDA; CDR2 reads SQIVND (reference sequence). The trim removed 5 bases at V and 1 base at J, leaving 4 bases unmatched. The CDR3 is made up of 16 amino acids. Here the CDR3 reads CASSLAGGMNTGELFF. Written as DNA, the CDR3 is TGTGCCAGTAGTTTAGCGGGAGGAATGAACACCGGGGAGCTGTTTTTT.

The genes are TRBV7-9 and TRBJ2-5; D is unresolved. Looked up from germline, CDR1 is SEHNR and CDR2 is FQNEAQ (reference sequence). The length of the CDR3 is 15 residues. V lost 3 bases to trimming and J lost 5 bases, with 16 bases between them. CDR3 residues: CASSFWRPSRETQYF. Written as DNA, the CDR3 is TGTGCCAGCAGCTTTTGGCGACCCTCTAGGGAGACCCAGTACTTC.

The chain uses TRBV19 and TRBJ1-2; D remains unclear. The V end was cut by 9 bases, the J end by 5 bases, with 10 bases between. This CDR3 region has 11 residues. CDR1 and CDR2 from the germline V gene are LNHDA and SQIVND (reference sequence). CDR3 residues: CASSGGYGYTF. Written as DNA, the CDR3 is TGTGCCAGCTCTGGAGGGTATGGCTACACCTTC.

The rearrangement joins TRBV4-1 to TRBJ2-5; possibly TRBD2 for D (8 bases). With 6 bases removed from V and 7 bases from J, the gap between germline ends came to 15 bases. CDR1 MGHRA and CDR2 YSYEKL come from the germline V gene. The CDR3 spans 13 residues. DNA of the CDR3: TGCGCCAGCAGGGGGACTAGGGGGCGGACCCAGTACTTC. This codes for CASRGTRGRTQYF.

This clone has more than one count but fewer than ten. This chain uses TRBV6-6 with TRBJ1-5, with D unclear. The germline V and J ends were trimmed by 6 bases and 7 bases, with 13 bases remaining between them. This CDR3 has 13 residues. Germline V gene lookup returns CDR1 MNHNY and CDR2 SVGAGI (reference sequence). CDR3 coding DNA: TGTGCCAGCAGCCCCTATCAAGGACAGCCCCAGCATTTT. It translates to CASSPYQGQPQHF.

This chain connects TRBV18 to TRBJ1-1; D is unresolved. V was clipped by 2 bases and J by 3 bases, with 10 bases between them. CDR1 and CDR2 from the germline V gene are KGHSH and LQKENI. The CDR3 covers 14 residues. This CDR3 is CASSPAPSDTEAFF. The CDR3 DNA follows: TGTGCCAGCTCACCAGCCCCTTCGGACACTGAAGCTTTCTTT.

This chain links TRBV9 with TRBJ2-1; 11 bases agree with TRBD2. This CDR3 comprises 17 residues. J lost 7 bases, V lost 3 bases, and 12 bases had no gene match. Germline V lookup: CDR1 SGDLS, CDR2 YYNGEE. Here the CDR3 reads CASSEAPGLAVGNEQFF. Written as DNA, the CDR3 is TGTGCCAGCAGCGAGGCCCCGGGACTAGCGGTAGGGAATGAGCAGTTCTTC.

This chain joins TRBV6-5 and TRBJ2-1; the match to TRBD2 covers 15 bases. The J segment lost 7 bases and the V segment lost 2 bases, leaving 3 bases of the junction unmatched. CDR3 size: 16 residues. CDR1 is MNHEY, CDR2 SVGAGI, per germline. The CDR3 nucleotides read TGTGCCAGCAGTTACCTGGGACTAGCGGGAGGAAATGAGCAGTTCTTC. Its translation is CASSYLGLAGGNEQFF.

This clone was seen a few times. This chain links TRBV6-5 with TRBJ2-7, with 13 bases matching TRBD2. Germline V CDR1 and CDR2: MNHEY, SVGAGI. CDR3 length equals 14 residues. V shed 8 bases and J 6 bases; nucleotides not matched to a gene: 7. The CDR3 region is CASGTSGALIEQYF. The CDR3 region has the DNA TGTGCCAGCGGGACTAGCGGGGCCCTAATCGAGCAGTACTTC.

This clone has a handful of counts. As DNA, the CDR3 is TGTGCCATCAGTGAGTCGAGGGTGGGACCCCCGGTTAAGGAGTTCTTC. Translated: CAISESRVGPPVKEFF. The chain couples TRBV10-3 to TRBJ2-1, with D tentatively TRBD1 or TRBD2 (5 bases each). Trimming took off 0 bases at V and 14 bases at J, with 23 bases between the two ends. The germline V gene has CDR1 ENHRY and CDR2 SYGVKD. The CDR3 loop spans 16 amino acids.

This sequence joins TRBV4-1 and TRBJ2-3; TRBD1 might be the D (5 bases). The CDR3 extends over 14 amino acids. Germline V CDR1 and CDR2: MGHRA, YSYEKL. Trimming took off 1 base at V and 1 base at J, with 6 bases between the two ends. The CDR3: CASSQVGGTDTQYF. CDR3 in DNA: TGCGCCAGCAGCCAAGTAGGGGGCACAGATACGCAGTATTTT.

V is TRBV7-9 and J is TRBJ2-1, with unresolved D. The V end lost 3 bases, the J end lost 8 bases, and 14 bases lay between the germline ends. Germline V gene sequence: CDR1 SEHNR, CDR2 FQNEAQ (reference sequence). The CDR3 loop spans 14 amino acids. The CDR3 here is CASSFRLLTDEQFF. CDR3 sequence (DNA): TGTGCCAGCAGCTTCAGACTCTTGACCGATGAGCAGTTCTTC.

This clone was detected only a few times. The chain couples TRBV11-2 to TRBJ1-3; TRBD1 aligns across 8 bases. This CDR3 comprises 18 residues. The V and J ends lost 5 bases and 0 bases, in that order; junction bases with no gene match: 12. Germline CDR1 reads SGHAT; CDR2 reads FQNNGV. Written as DNA, the CDR3 is TGTGCCAGCAGCCGAATCTACCCAGGGGGCGCCTCTGGAAACACCATATATTTT. Its protein is CASSRIYPGGASGNTIYF.

The chain joins TRBV14 to TRBJ2-7; 9 nucleotides line up with TRBD2. V shed 0 bases, J shed 3 bases, and the junction held 6 bases outside the gene matches. This CDR3 has 16 residues. CDR1 and CDR2 (germline): SGHDN, FVKESK. The CDR3 nucleotides read TGTGCCAGCAGCCAAGAGGAGATAGCGGGGGACTACGAGCAGTACTTC. Translated, it gives CASSQEEIAGDYEQYF.

V is TRBV18 and J is TRBJ1-2; 10 bases are a match to TRBD1. Germline assignment: CDR1 KGHSH and CDR2 LQKENI. The length of the CDR3 is 16 residues. V was clipped by 3 bases and J by 4 bases; unmatched bases: 8. As DNA, the CDR3 is TGTGCCAGCTCACCGGGGGACAGGGGAAGGGGCTATGGCTACACCTTC. This encodes CASSPGDRGRGYGYTF.

This rearrangement joins TRBV6-1 to TRBJ2-1, with 13 bases matching TRBD2. Germline CDR1 and CDR2: MNHNS and SASEGT. This CDR3 region has 17 residues. V was pared by 4 bases and J by 4 bases, with 7 bases of the junction left unmatched. The CDR3 DNA follows: TGTGCCAGCAGTGTTCAGACTAGCGGGGGGAATTACAATGAGCAGTTCTTC. Translated: CASSVQTSGGNYNEQFF.

The chain recombines TRBV6-6 with TRBJ2-1; 9 bases line up with TRBD2. Trimming cost V 5 bases and J 7 bases; bases outside gene matches: 6. This CDR3 comprises 14 residues. CDR1 is MNHNY, CDR2 SVGAGI, per germline (reference sequence). The CDR3 here is CASSKAGGQNEQFF. The DNA of the CDR3 is TGTGCCAGCAGTAAAGCGGGAGGTCAAAATGAGCAGTTCTTC.

The V call is TRBV5-1, the J call TRBJ2-7; a weak D match, TRBD1 (6 bases). CDR1 SGHRS and CDR2 YFSETQ come from the germline V gene. The germline V and J ends were trimmed by 0 bases and 6 bases, with 19 bases remaining between them. This CDR3 is 16 amino acids long. The CDR3 DNA reads as TGCGCCAGCAGCTTGGACTTTAGGACAGCGAAGTCCGAGCAGTACTTC. It codes for CASSLDFRTAKSEQYF.

The rearrangement joins TRBV2 to TRBJ2-7; a weak D match, TRBD2 (6 bases). The CDR3 extends over 12 amino acids. V shed 8 bases and J shed 0 bases, with 8 bases lying between them. CDR1 is SNHLY, CDR2 FYNNEI, per germline. The CDR3 DNA reads as TGTGCCAGCGCGGGACCCTCCTACGAGCAGTACTTC. Translated: CASAGPSYEQYF.

This clone appeared a single time. V is TRBV2 and J is TRBJ2-1; 13 nucleotides align to TRBD2. CDR3 length equals 14 residues. Germline V CDR1 and CDR2: SNHLY, FYNNEI. Unmatched junction bases numbered 4, after V lost 6 bases and J lost 8 bases. The CDR3 is CASRRTSGGHEQFF. In DNA form, the CDR3 reads TGTGCCAGCAGAAGGACTAGCGGGGGCCATGAGCAGTTCTTC.

The rearrangement joins TRBV6-1 to TRBJ2-1; no firm D call. Germline loops: CDR1 MNHNS, CDR2 SASEGT. The CDR3 length is 13 residues. The V end was cut by 2 bases, the J end by 6 bases, with 8 bases between. The CDR3 region has the DNA TGTGCCAGCAGTGAATTTTCCGGCAATGAGCAGTTCTTC. Translated, it gives CASSEFSGNEQFF.

CDR3 loop: CASSLGREKLFF. CDR3 coding DNA: TGCGCCAGCAGCTTGGGTCGTGAAAAACTGTTTTTT. This chain joins TRBV5-1 and TRBJ1-4; no definite D call. Trimming pared 0 bases from V and 7 bases from J, leaving 4 bases between. This CDR3 spans 12 amino acids. The V gene's germline CDR1 is SGHRS and CDR2 YFSETQ. Complete variable domain (other parts from reference TRBV5-1 and TRBJ1-4): KAGVTQTPRYLIKTRGQQVTLSCSPISGHRSVSWYQQTPGQGLQFLFEYFSETQRNKGNFPGRFSGRQFSNSRSEMNVSTLELGDSALYLCASSLGREKLFFGSGTQLSVL.

The CDR3 here is CASSQYYNQPQHF. CDR3 coding DNA: TGTGCCAGCAGCCAATATTACAATCAGCCCCAGCATTTT. The gene calls are TRBV11-1 and TRBJ1-5; D is unresolved. V lost 5 bases and J 3 bases, leaving 8 bases between the germline ends. Per germline, CDR1 SGHAT and CDR2 FQDESV (reference sequence). The CDR3 sequence is 13 residues long.

J is TRBJ2-3 and V is TRBV7-3; D possibly uses TRBD1 or TRBD2 (6 bases each). Trimming stripped 5 bases from V and 5 bases from J, with 20 bases between. Germline V gene sequence: CDR1 SGHTA, CDR2 FQGTGA. The CDR3 is 16 amino acids. DNA for the CDR3: TGTGCCAGCAGCCCCATAGGGGGGCGGCTTTTAGATACGCAGTATTTT. Translated, it gives CASSPIGGRLLDTQYF.

This clone was found once. The chain is built from TRBV5-4 and TRBJ2-7, with TRBD2 matching 8 bases. Germline trimming cut 5 bases from V and 4 bases from J; bases unmatched to any gene: 11. The V gene's germline CDR1 is SGHNT and CDR2 YYREEE (reference sequence). The CDR3 is 15 residues long. The CDR3 DNA follows: TGTGCCAGCAGAGTCCGAGCGGGGGCCGATTACGAGCAGTACTTC. Translated: CASRVRAGADYEQYF. The full variable domain, in which reference TRBV5-4 and TRBJ2-7 provide the parts outside the CDR3, is ETGVTQSPTHLIKTRGQQVTLRCSSQSGHNTVSWYQQALGQGPQFIFQYYREEENGRGNFPPRFSGLQFPNYSSELNVNALELDDSALYLCASRVRAGADYEQYFGPGTRLTVT.

This clone was seen a single time. This chain connects TRBV19 to TRBJ2-7; a possible D gene is TRBD2 (5 bases). Between the trimmed V and J ends, which lost 1 base and 2 bases, there was a span of 9 bases. Germline V gives CDR1 LNHDA, CDR2 SQIVND (reference sequence). The CDR3 is made up of 14 amino acids. The CDR3 protein is CASSIGETPYEQYF. For the CDR3, the DNA is TGTGCCAGTAGTATAGGGGAGACCCCCTACGAGCAGTACTTC. Filled out from reference TRBV19 and TRBJ2-7, the complete variable domain reads DGGITQSPKYLFRKEGQNVTLSCEQNLNHDAMYWYRQDPGQGLRLIYYSQIVNDFQKGDIAEGYSVSREKKESFPLTVTSAQKNPTAFYLCASSIGETPYEQYFGPGTRLTVT.

The chain is built from TRBV28 and TRBJ1-2; possibly TRBD1 for D (5 bases). Trimming stripped 4 bases from V and 3 bases from J, with 21 bases between. Germline CDR1 and CDR2: MDHEN and SYDVKM. This CDR3 has 17 amino acids. The CDR3 loop is CASSSPGSGQGDYGYTF. The CDR3 bases are TGTGCCAGCAGTTCCCCGGGTTCCGGCCAGGGAGACTATGGCTACACCTTC.